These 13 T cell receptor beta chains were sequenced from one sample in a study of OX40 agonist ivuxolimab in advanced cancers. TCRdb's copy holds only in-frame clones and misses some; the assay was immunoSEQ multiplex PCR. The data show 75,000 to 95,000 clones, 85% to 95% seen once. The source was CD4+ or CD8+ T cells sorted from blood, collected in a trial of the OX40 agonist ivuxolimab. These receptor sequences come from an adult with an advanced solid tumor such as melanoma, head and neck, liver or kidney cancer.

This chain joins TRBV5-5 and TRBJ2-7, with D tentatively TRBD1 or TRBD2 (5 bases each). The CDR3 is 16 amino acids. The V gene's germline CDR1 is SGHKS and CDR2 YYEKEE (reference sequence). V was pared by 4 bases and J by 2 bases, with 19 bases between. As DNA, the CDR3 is TGTGCCAGCAGCCTCCTTGTAATAGGGACGGCCTACGAGCAGTACTTC. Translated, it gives CASSLLVIGTAYEQYF.

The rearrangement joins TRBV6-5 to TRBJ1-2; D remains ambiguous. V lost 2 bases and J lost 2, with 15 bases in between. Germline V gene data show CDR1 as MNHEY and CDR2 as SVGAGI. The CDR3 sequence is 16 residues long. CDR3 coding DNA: TGTGCCAGCAGTTACCGGCAGGAATATGTAAACTATGGCTACACCTTC. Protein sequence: CASSYRQEYVNYGYTF.

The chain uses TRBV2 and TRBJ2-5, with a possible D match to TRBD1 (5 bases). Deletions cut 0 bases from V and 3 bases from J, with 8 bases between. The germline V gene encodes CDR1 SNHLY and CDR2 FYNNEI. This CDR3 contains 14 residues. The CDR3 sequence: CASSEAGAEETQYF. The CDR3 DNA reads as TGTGCCAGCAGTGAAGCAGGGGCAGAAGAGACCCAGTACTTC.

The CDR3: CASSSLTAKYEQYF. DNA of the CDR3: TGTGCCAGCAGCTCGCTGACAGCTAAGTACGAGCAGTACTTC. The genes are TRBV7-8 and TRBJ2-5; TRBD1 is a possible D gene (5 bases). The J call may be faulty, since TRBJ2-7 better matches the DNA end. Germline V CDR1 and CDR2: SGHVS, FQNEAQ. The length of the CDR3 is 14 residues.

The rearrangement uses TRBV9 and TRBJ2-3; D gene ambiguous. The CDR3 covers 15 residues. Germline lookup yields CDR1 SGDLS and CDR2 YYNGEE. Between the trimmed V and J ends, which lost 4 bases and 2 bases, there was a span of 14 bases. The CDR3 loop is CASSNWALDTDTQYF. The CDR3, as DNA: TGTGCCAGCAGCAACTGGGCCCTGGACACAGATACGCAGTATTTT.

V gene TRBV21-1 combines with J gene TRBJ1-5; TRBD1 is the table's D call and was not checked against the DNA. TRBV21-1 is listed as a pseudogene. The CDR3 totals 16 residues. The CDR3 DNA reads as TGTGCCAGCAGCAAAGGAGGGACAGGAGGCAATCAGCCCCAGCATTTT. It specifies CASSKGGTGGNQPQHF.

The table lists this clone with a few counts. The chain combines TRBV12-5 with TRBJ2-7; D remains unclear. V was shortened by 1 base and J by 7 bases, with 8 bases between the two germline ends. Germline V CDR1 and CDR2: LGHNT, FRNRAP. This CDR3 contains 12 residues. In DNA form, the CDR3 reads TGTGCTAGTGGTTTGGCGTCGGTGGAGCAGTACTTC. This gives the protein CASGLASVEQYF.

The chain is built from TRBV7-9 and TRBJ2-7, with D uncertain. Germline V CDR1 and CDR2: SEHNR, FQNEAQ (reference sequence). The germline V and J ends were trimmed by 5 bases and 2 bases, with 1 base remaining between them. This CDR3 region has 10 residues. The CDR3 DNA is TGTGCCAGCAGCCCCTACGAGCAGTACTTC. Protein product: CASSPYEQYF.

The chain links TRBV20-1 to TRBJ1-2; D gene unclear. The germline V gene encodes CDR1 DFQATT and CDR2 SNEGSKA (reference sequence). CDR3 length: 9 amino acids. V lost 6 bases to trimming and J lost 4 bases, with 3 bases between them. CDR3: CSAGYGYTF. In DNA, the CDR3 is TGCAGTGCGGGCTATGGCTACACCTTC.

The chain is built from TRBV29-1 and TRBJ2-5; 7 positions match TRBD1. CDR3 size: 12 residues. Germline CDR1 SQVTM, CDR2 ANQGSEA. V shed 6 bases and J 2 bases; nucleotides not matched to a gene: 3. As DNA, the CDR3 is TGCAGCGTACCGGGACAGCAAGAGACCCAGTACTTC. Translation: CSVPGQQETQYF.

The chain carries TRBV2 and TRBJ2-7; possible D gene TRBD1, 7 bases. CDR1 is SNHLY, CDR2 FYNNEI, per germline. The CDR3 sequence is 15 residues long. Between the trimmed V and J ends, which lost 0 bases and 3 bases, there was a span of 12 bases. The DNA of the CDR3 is TGTGCCAGCAGTGAAGCGGGGGGACAGCTCTACGAGCAGTACTTC. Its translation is CASSEAGGQLYEQYF.

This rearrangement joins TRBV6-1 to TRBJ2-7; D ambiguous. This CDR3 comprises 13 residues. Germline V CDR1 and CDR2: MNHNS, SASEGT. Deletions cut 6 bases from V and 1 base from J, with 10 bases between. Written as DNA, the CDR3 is TGTGCCAGCAGGGCAGAACTATCCTACGAGCAGTACTTC. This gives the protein CASRAELSYEQYF.

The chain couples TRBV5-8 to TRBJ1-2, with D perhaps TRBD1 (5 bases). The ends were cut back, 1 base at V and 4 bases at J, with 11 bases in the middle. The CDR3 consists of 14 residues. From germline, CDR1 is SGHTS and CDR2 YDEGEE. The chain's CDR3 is CASSLRGYGYGYTF. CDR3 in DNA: TGTGCCAGCAGCTTGCGGGGCTACGGCTATGGCTACACCTTC. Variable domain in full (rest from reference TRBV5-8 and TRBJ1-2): EAGVTQSPTHLIKTRGQQATLRCSPISGHTSVYWYQQALGLGLQFLLWYDEGEERNRGNFPPRFSGRQFPNYSSELNVNALELEDSALYLCASSLRGYGYGYTFGSGTRLTVV.